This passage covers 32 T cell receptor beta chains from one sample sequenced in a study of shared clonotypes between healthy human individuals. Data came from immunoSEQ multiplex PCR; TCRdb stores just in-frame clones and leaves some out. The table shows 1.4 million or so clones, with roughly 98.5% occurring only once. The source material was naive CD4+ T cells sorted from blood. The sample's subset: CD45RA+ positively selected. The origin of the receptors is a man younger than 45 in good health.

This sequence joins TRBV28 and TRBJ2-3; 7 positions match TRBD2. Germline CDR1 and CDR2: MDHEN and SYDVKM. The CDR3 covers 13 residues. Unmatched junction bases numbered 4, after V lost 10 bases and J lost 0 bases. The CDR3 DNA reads TGTGCCATTTCTAGCGGTAGCACAGATACGCAGTATTTT. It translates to CAISSGSTDTQYF. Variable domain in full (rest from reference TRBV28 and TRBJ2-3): DVKVTQSSRYLVKRTGEKVFLECVQDMDHENMFWYRQDPGLGLRLIYFSYDVKMKEKGDIPEGYSVSREKKERFSLILESASTNQTSMYLCAISSGSTDTQYFGPGTRLTVL.

The CDR3 DNA sequence: TGTGCCAGCAGTTTGTGGGTTGGGGGACTAGCCAAAAACATTCAGTACTTC. Translation gives CASSLWVGGLAKNIQYF. This chain joins TRBV28 and TRBJ2-4; D possibly corresponds to TRBD2 (6 bases). The ends were cut back, 3 bases at V and 0 bases at J, with 15 bases in the middle. The V gene's germline CDR1 is MDHEN and CDR2 SYDVKM. This CDR3 is 17 amino acids long.

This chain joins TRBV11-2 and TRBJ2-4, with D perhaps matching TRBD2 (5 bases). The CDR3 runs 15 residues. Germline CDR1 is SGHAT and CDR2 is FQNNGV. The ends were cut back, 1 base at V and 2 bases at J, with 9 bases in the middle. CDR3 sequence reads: CASSLAGYTKNIQYF. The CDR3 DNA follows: TGTGCCAGCAGCTTAGCGGGGTATACCAAAAACATTCAGTACTTC.

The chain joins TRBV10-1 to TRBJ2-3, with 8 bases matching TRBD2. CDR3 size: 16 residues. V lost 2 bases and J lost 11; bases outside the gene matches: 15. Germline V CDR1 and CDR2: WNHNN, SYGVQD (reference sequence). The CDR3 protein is CASSEKLAASWGGQYF. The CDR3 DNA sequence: TGCGCCAGCAGTGAGAAACTAGCGGCCAGTTGGGGTGGGCAGTATTTT.

Written as DNA, the CDR3 is TGTGCCAGCAGCTTGGCGGGAGGGCCGCCCAATGAGCAGTTCTTC. Its translation is CASSLAGGPPNEQFF. This rearrangement joins TRBV5-4 to TRBJ2-1; TRBD2 matches at 8 bases. The J segment lost 6 bases and the V segment lost 0 bases, leaving 5 bases of the junction unmatched. Germline V gives CDR1 SGHNT, CDR2 YYREEE (reference sequence). There are 15 residues in the CDR3.

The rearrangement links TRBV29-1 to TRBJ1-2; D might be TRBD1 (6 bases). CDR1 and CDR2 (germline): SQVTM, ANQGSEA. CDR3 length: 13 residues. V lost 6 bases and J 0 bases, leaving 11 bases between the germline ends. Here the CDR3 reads CSVHRVPNYGYTF. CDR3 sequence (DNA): TGCAGCGTCCACAGGGTCCCTAACTATGGCTACACCTTC.

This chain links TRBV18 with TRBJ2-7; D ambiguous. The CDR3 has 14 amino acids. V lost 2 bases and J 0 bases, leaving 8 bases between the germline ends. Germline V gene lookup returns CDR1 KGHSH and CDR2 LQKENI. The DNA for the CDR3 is TGTGCCAGCTCACCAAAACGGACCTCCTACGAGCAGTACTTC. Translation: CASSPKRTSYEQYF.

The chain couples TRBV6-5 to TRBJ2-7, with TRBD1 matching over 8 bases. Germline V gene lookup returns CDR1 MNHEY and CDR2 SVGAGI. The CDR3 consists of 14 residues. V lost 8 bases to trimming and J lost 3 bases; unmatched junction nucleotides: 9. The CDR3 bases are TGTGCCAGCCGGGGGCAGACAGGGGACTACGAGCAGTACTTC. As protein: CASRGQTGDYEQYF.

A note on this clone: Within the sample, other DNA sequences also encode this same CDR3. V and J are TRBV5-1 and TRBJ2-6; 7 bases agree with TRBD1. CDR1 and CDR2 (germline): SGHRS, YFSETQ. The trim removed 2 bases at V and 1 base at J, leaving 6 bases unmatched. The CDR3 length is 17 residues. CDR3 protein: CASSLRQGSSGANVLTF. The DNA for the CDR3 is TGCGCCAGCAGCTTAAGACAGGGTAGTTCTGGGGCCAACGTCCTGACTTTC.

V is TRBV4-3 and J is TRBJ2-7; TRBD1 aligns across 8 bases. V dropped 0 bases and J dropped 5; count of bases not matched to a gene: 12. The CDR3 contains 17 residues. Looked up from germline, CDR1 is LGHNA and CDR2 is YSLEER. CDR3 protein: CASSQDLRTGIRNEQYF. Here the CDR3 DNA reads TGCGCCAGCAGCCAAGATTTAAGGACAGGGATCAGGAACGAGCAGTACTTC.

The CDR3 DNA reads as TGTGCCAGCAGCCCAGTGGGACAGGGTGGGGAGCAGTACTTC. As protein: CASSPVGQGGEQYF. The rearrangement joins TRBV11-1 to TRBJ2-7; 9 bases are a match to TRBD1. The ends lost 5 bases at V and 7 bases at J; junction bases unmatched: 9. Germline CDR1 is SGHAT and CDR2 is FQDESV (reference sequence). The CDR3 contains 14 residues.

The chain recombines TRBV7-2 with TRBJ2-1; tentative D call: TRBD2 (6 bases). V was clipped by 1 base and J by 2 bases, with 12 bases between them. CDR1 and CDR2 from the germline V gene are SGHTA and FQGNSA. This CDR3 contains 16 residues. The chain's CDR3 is CASSLEAGTTYNEQFF. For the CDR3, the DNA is TGTGCCAGCAGCTTAGAGGCGGGAACCACCTACAATGAGCAGTTCTTC.

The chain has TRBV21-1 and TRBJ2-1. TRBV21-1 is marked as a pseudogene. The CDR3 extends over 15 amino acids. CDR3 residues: CASSVRDTASDEQFF. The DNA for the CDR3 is TGTGCCAGCAGCGTCCGGGACACCGCTAGCGATGAGCAGTTCTTC.

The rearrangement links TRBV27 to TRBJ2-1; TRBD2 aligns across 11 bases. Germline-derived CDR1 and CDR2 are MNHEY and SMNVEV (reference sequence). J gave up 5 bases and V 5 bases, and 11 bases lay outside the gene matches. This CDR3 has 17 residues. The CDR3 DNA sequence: TGTGCCAGCAGTCTGTGGCGACTAGCGGGATTTGACAATGAGCAGTTCTTC. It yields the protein CASSLWRLAGFDNEQFF.

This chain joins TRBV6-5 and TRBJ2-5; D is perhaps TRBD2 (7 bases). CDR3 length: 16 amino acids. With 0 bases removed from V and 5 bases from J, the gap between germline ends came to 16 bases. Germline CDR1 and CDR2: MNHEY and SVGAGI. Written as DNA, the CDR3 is TGTGCCAGCAGTTACTCCCGGACGGGGGGCGCGGAGACCCAGTACTTC. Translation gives CASSYSRTGGAETQYF.

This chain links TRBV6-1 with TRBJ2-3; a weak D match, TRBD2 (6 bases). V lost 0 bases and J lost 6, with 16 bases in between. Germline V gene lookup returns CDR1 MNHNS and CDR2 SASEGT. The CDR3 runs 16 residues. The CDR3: CASSEAGTRRVDTQYF. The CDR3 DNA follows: TGTGCCAGCAGTGAAGCGGGGACTCGGAGGGTGGATACGCAGTATTTT.

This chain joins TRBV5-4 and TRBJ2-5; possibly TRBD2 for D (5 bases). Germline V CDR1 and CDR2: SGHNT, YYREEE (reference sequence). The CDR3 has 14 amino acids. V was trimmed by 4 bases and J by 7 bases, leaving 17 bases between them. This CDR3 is CASSLGSEWPTQYF. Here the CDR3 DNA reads TGTGCCAGCAGCCTGGGGAGCGAATGGCCGACCCAGTACTTC.

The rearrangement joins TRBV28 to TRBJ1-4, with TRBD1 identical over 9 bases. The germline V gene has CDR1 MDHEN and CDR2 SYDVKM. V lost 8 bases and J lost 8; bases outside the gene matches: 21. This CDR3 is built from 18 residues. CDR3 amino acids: CASSRMGQGPSRWEKLFF. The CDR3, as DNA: TGTGCCAGCTCTAGGATGGGACAGGGCCCCTCTCGGTGGGAAAAACTGTTTTTT.

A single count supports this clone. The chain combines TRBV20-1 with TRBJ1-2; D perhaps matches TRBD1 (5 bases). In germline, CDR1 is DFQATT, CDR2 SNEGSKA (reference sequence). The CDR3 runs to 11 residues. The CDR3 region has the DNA TGCAGCACAGGATCGAACTATGGCTACACCTTC. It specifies CSTGSNYGYTF.

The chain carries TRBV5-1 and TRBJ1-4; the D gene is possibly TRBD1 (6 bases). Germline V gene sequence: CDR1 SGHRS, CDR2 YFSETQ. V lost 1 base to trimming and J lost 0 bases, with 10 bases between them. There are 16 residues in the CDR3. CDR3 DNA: TGCGCCAGCAGCTTGACAGGGTTTGCAACTAATGAAAAACTGTTTTTT. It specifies CASSLTGFATNEKLFF.

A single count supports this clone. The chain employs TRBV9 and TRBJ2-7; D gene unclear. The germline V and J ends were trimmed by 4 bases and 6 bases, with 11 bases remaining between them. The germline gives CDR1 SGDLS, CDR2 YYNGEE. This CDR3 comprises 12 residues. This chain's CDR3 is CASSSKGTEQYF. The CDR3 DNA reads TGTGCCAGCAGCTCAAAGGGAACCGAGCAGTACTTC.

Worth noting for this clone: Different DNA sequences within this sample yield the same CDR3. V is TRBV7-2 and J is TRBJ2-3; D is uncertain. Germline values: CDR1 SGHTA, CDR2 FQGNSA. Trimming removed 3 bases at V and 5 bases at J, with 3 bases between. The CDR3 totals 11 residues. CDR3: CASSLIDTQYF. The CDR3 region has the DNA TGTGCCAGCAGCTTGATAGATACGCAGTATTTT.

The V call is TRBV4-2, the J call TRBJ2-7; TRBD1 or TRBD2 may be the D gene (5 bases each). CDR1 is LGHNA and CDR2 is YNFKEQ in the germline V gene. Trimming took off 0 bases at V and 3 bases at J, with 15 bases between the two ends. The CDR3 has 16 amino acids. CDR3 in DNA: TGTGCCAGCAGCCAAGAAGTTTTCGGGACGAACTACGAGCAGTACTTC. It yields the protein CASSQEVFGTNYEQYF.

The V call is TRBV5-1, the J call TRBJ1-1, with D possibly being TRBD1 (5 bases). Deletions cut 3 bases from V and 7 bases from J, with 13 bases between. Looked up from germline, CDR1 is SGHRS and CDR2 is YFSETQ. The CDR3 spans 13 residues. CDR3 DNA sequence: TGCGCCAGCAGCTCAACAGGCTCCCTTGAAGCTTTCTTT. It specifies CASSSTGSLEAFF.

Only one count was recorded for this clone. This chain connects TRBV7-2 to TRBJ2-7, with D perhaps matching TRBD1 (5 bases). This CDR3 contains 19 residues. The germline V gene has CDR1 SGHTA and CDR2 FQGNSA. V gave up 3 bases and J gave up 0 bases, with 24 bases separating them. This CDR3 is CASSFGRWVVRDSSYEQYF. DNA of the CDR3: TGTGCCAGCAGCTTCGGTCGGTGGGTTGTCAGGGATAGCTCCTACGAGCAGTACTTC.

Written as DNA, the CDR3 is TGTGCCAGCAGCTTAGCCGGGACAGGGACAGAAAAACTGTTTTTT. This gives the protein CASSLAGTGTEKLFF. This chain joins TRBV7-2 and TRBJ1-4, with 9 positions matching TRBD1. The CDR3 covers 15 residues. Germline assignment: CDR1 SGHTA and CDR2 FQGNSA. Trimming cost V 0 bases and J 8 bases; bases outside gene matches: 4. The full variable domain, rest sourced from reference TRBV7-2 and TRBJ1-4, is GAGVSQSPSNKVTEKGKDVELRCDPISGHTALYWYRQSLGQGLEFLIYFQGNSAPDKSGLPSDRFSAERTGGSVSTLTIQRTQQEDSAVYLCASSLAGTGTEKLFFGSGTQLSVL.

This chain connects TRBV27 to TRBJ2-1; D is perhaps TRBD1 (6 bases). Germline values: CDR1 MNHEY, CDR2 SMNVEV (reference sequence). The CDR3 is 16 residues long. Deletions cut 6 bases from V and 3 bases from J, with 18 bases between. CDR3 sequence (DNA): TGTGCCAGCAGAAGATCTAGCCAGGGGAACTACAATGAGCAGTTCTTC. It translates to CASRRSSQGNYNEQFF.

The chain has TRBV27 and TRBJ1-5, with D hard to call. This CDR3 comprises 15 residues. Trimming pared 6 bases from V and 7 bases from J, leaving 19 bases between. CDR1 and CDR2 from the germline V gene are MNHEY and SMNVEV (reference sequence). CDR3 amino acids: CASRLLSLRSQPQHF. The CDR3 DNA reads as TGTGCCAGCAGGCTCCTTAGCCTCAGATCACAGCCCCAGCATTTT.

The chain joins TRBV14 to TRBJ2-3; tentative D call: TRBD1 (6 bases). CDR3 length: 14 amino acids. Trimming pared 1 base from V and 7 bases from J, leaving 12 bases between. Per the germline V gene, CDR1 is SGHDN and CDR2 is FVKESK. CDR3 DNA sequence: TGTGCCAGCAGCCAAGTTACAGGGAAATATACGCAGTATTTT. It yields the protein CASSQVTGKYTQYF. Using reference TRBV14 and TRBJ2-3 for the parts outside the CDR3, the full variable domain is EAGVTQFPSHSVIEKGQTVTLRCDPISGHDNLYWYRRVMGKEIKFLLHFVKESKQDESGMPNNRFLAERTGGTYSTLKVQPAELEDSGVYFCASSQVTGKYTQYFGPGTRLTVL.

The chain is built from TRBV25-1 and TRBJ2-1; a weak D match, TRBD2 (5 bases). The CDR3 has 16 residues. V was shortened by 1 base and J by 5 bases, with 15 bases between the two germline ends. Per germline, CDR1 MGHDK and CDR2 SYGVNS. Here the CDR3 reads CASSEWGGRGHNEQFF. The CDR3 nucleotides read TGTGCCAGCAGTGAATGGGGTGGGAGAGGACACAATGAGCAGTTCTTC.

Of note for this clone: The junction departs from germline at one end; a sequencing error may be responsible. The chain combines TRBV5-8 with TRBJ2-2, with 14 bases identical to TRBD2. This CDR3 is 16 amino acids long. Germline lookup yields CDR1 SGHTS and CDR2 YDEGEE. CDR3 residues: CASRGLAGAFTRELFF. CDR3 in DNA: TGTGCCAGCAGGGGACTAGCGGGAGCGTTCACCCGGGAGCTGTTTTTT.

CDR3 sequence reads: CASSQGQGIPNEQFF. As DNA, the CDR3 is TGCGCCAGCAGCCAGGGACAGGGCATTCCCAATGAGCAGTTCTTC. The rearrangement joins TRBV5-1 to TRBJ2-1; the match to TRBD1 covers 9 bases. In germline, CDR1 is SGHRS, CDR2 YFSETQ. The CDR3 covers 15 residues. The ends lost 4 bases at V and 6 bases at J; junction bases unmatched: 8.